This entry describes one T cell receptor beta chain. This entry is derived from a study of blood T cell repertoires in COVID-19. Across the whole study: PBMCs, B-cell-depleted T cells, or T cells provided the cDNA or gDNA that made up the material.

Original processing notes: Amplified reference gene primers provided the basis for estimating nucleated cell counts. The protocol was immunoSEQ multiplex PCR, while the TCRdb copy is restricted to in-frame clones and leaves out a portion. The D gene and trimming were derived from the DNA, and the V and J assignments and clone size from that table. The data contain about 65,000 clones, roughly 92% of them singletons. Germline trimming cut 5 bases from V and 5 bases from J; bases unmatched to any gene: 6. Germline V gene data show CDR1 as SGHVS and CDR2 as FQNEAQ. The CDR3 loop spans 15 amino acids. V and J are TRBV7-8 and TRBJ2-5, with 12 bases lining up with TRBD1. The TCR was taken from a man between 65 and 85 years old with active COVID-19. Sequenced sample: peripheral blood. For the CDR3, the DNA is TGTGCCAGCAGCAAGGGACAGGGGGCCCGGGAGACCCAGTACTTC. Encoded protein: CASSKGQGARETQYF.